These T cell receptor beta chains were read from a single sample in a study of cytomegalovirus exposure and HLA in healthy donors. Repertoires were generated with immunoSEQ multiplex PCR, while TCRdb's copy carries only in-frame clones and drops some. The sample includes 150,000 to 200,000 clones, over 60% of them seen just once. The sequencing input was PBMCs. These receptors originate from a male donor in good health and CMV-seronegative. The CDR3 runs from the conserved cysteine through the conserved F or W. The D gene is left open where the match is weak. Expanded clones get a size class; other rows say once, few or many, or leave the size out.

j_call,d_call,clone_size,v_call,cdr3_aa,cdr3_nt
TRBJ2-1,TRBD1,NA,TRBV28,CASSLFRTGVTFLTYNEQFF,TGTGCCAGCAGTTTATTCAGGACAGGGGTAACATTCCTTACATACAATGAGCAGTTCTTC
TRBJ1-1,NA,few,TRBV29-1,CSGGPGWGMNTEAFF,TGCAGCGGAGGACCAGGGTGGGGTATGAACACTGAAGCTTTCTTT
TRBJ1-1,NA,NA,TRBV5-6,CASSLASAGEAFF,TGTGCCAGCAGCTTGGCCTCCGCGGGTGAAGCTTTCTTT
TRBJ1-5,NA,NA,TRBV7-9,CASSQGGRFNQPQHF,TGTGCCAGCAGCCAGGGCGGCAGATTTAATCAGCCCCAGCATTTT
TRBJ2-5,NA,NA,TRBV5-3,CARSSPDKTQETQYF,TGTGCCAGAAGCTCCCCTGACAAGACCCAAGAGACCCAGTACTTC
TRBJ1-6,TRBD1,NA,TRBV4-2,CASSHTQGADSPLHF,TGTGCCAGCAGCCATACACAGGGGGCCGATTCACCCCTCCACTTT
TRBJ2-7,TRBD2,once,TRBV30,CAWSEASGYEQYF,TGTGCCTGGAGTGAGGCTAGCGGGTACGAGCAGTACTTC
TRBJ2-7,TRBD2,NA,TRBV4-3,CASSRIAGSYEQYF,TGCGCCAGCAGCCGGATAGCGGGATCTTACGAGCAGTACTTC
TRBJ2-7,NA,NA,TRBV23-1,CASSQAFEVDSYEQYF,TGCGCCAGCAGTCAGGCTTTCGAGGTGGATTCCTACGAGCAGTACTTC
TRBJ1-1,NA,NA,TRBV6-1,CASTKGGVLNTEAFF,TGTGCCAGCACCAAAGGGGGGGTCCTGAACACTGAAGCTTTCTTT
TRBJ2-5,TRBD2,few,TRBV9,CASSVVPSGSGETQYF,TGTGCCAGCAGCGTAGTGCCTAGCGGGAGTGGGGAGACCCAGTACTTC
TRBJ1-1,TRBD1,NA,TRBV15,CATSRAAGQGDTEAFF,TGTGCCACCAGCAGAGCAGCGGGACAGGGGGACACTGAAGCTTTCTTT
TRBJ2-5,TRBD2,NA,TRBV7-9,CASSSPGLAKETQYF,TGTGCCAGCAGCTCACCGGGACTAGCCAAAGAGACCCAGTACTTC
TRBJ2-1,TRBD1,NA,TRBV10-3,CAITNQGAGYNEQFF,TGTGCCATCACCAATCAGGGGGCGGGCTACAATGAGCAGTTCTTC
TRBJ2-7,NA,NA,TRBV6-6,CASSQTRYEQYF,TGTGCCAGCAGTCAGACTAGGTACGAGCAGTACTTC
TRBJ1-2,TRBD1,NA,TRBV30,CACQGAGGYTF,TGTGCCTGCCAGGGGGCTGGTGGCTACACCTTC
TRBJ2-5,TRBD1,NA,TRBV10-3,CAISTRDRGGETQYF,TGTGCCATCAGTACCCGGGACAGGGGAGGAGAGACCCAGTACTTC
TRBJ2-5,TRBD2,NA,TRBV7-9,CASSNVAGGETQYF,TGTGCCAGCAGCAACGTAGCGGGGGGGGAGACCCAGTACTTC
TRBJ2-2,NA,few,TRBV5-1,CASGDAANTGELFF,TGCGCCAGCGGAGACGCGGCGAACACCGGGGAGCTGTTTTTT
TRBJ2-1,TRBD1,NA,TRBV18,CASSPRSDRGNEQFF,TGTGCCAGCTCCCCTCGATCGGACAGGGGAAATGAGCAGTTCTTC
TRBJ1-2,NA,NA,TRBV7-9,CASSLMGPGLDGYTF,TGTGCCAGCAGCTTAATGGGTCCAGGGCTAGATGGCTACACCTTC
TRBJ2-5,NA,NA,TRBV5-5,CASSMGGGVETQYF,TGTGCCAGCAGCATGGGCGGGGGCGTGGAGACCCAGTACTTC
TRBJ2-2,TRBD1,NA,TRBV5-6,CASSLVGTVTGELFF,TGTGCCAGCAGCTTGGTAGGGACAGTGACCGGGGAGCTGTTTTTT
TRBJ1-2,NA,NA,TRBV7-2,CASSLLGGSDGYTF,TGTGCCAGCAGCTTATTGGGGGGAAGCGATGGCTACACCTTC
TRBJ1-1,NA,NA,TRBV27,CASSYSHGRGDTEAFF,TGTGCCAGCAGTTACTCTCACGGCAGGGGTGACACTGAAGCTTTCTTT
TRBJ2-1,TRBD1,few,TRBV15,CATSRPPGTGRNEQFF,TGTGCCACCAGCAGACCCCCCGGGACAGGGCGAAATGAGCAGTTCTTC
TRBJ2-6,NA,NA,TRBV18,CASSPTGSSGANVLTF,TGTGCCAGCTCACCAACGGGGAGCTCTGGGGCCAACGTCCTGACTTTC
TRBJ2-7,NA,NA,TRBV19,CASAPSGTYEQYF,TGTGCCAGTGCGCCCTCGGGAACCTACGAGCAGTACTTC
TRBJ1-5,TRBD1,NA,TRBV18,CASSPPWGQGESNQPQHF,TGTGCCAGCTCACCACCGTGGGGACAGGGGGAAAGCAATCAGCCCCAGCATTTT
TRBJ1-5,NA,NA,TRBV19,CASSISGLGNQPQHF,TGTGCCAGTAGTATTTCAGGGCTGGGCAATCAGCCCCAGCATTTT
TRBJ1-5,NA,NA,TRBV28,CASSLSRYSNQPQHF,TGTGCCAGCAGTTTATCTAGGTATAGCAATCAGCCCCAGCATTTT
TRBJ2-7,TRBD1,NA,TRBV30,CACFRDRGPPYEQYF,TGTGCCTGTTTCCGGGACAGGGGGCCACCCTACGAGCAGTACTTC
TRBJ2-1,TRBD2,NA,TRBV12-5,CASSPAGYNEQFF,TGTGCTAGCTCTCCAGCGGGATACAATGAGCAGTTCTTC
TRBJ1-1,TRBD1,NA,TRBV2,CASSAKGAMNTEAFF,TGTGCCAGCAGTGCAAAGGGGGCCATGAACACTGAAGCTTTCTTT
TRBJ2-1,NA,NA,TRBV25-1,CASSEAGDAKDEQFF,TGTGCCAGCAGTGAGGCGGGCGACGCTAAGGATGAGCAGTTCTTC
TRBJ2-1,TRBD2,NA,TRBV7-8,CASSPTGTSGSNEQFF,TGTGCCAGCAGCCCAACCGGGACTAGCGGGAGTAATGAGCAGTTCTTC
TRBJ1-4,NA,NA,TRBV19,CASSQGRSLRNEKLFF,TGTGCCAGTAGTCAAGGGAGGAGTTTAAGGAATGAAAAACTGTTTTTT
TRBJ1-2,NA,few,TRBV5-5,CASSLGTGIAGGYTF,TGTGCCAGCAGCTTGGGTACAGGAATTGCCGGTGGCTACACCTTC
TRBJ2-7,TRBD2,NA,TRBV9,CASSVFAGAYEQYF,TGTGCCAGCAGCGTCTTCGCGGGAGCTTACGAGCAGTACTTC
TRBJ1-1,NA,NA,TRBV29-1,CSVGGGTEAFF,TGCAGCGTTGGGGGGGGGACTGAAGCTTTCTTT
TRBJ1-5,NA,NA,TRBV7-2,CASSLVRVGSNQPQHF,TGTGCCAGCAGCTTAGTACGGGTAGGAAGCAATCAGCCCCAGCATTTT
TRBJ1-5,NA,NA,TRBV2,CASSPQAGNQPQHF,TGTGCCAGCAGTCCACAGGCTGGCAATCAGCCCCAGCATTTT
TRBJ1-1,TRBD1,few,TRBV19,CASSKSRTGGAEAFF,TGTGCCAGTAGTAAAAGCCGGACAGGGGGGGCTGAAGCTTTCTTT
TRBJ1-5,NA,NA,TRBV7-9,CASSFGGAGQPQHF,TGTGCCAGCAGCTTTGGGGGGGCTGGTCAGCCCCAGCATTTT
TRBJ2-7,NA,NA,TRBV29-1,CSVEDSGSYEQYF,TGCAGCGTTGAAGACTCGGGCTCCTACGAGCAGTACTTC
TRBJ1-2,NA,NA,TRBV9,CASSSRGSYGYTF,TGTGCCAGCAGCTCCCGAGGGTCCTATGGCTACACCTTC
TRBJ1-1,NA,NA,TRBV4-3,CASSQDTRTEAFF,TGCGCCAGCAGCCAAGATACGAGAACTGAAGCTTTCTTT
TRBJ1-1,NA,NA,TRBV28,CASRRGHVHTEAFF,TGTGCCAGCAGGCGAGGACATGTGCACACTGAAGCTTTCTTT